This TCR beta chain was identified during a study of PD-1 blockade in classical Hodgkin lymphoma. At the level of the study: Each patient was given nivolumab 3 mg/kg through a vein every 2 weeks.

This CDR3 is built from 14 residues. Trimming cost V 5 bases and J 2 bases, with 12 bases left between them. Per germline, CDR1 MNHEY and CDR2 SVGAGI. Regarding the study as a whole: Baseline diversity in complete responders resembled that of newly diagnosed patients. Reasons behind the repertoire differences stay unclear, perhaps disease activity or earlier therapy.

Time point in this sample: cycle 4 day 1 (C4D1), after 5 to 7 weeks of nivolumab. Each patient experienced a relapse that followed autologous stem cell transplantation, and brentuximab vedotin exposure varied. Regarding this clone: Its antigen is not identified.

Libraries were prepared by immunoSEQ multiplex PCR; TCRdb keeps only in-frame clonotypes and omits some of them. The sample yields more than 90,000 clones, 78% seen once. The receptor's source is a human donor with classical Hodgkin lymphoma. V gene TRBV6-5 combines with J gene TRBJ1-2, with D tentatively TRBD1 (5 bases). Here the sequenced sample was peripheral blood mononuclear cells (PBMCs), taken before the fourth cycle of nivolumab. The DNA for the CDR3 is TGTGCCAGCAGTCCTAGGGGCTACAACTATGGCTACACCTTC. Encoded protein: CASSPRGYNYGYTF.